This entry lists 16 T cell receptor beta chains sequenced from one sample in a study of T cell changes during pregnancy in multiple sclerosis. The data were produced by immunoSEQ multiplex PCR, yet TCRdb's version contains in-frame clones alone and is incomplete. The data show about 36,000 clones, approximately 92% seen once. Sample: PBMCs (not recorded whether the cells were cultured). The receptors come from a female donor with multiple sclerosis, enrolled in a pregnancy study.

This chain uses TRBV28 with TRBJ2-1, with D possibly matching TRBD1 (5 bases). Germline CDR1 reads MDHEN; CDR2 reads SYDVKM. Trimming shortened V by 2 bases and J by 5 bases, and 16 bases separated the two germline ends. The length of the CDR3 is 16 residues. The CDR3 sequence is CASSLLPGSGHNEQFF. For the CDR3, the DNA is TGTGCCAGCAGTTTACTCCCAGGGTCGGGTCACAATGAGCAGTTCTTC.

The chain recombines TRBV5-5 with TRBJ2-1; the D gene is possibly TRBD2 (5 bases). This CDR3 comprises 15 residues. V dropped 2 bases and J dropped 0 bases, with 9 bases sitting between them. From germline, CDR1 is SGHKS and CDR2 YYEKEE (reference sequence). CDR3 sequence reads: CASSFEGNSYNEQFF. CDR3 coding DNA: TGTGCCAGCAGCTTCGAGGGAAACTCCTACAATGAGCAGTTCTTC.

This clone turned up a few times. The genes are TRBV7-2 and TRBJ2-3; the match to TRBD1 covers 8 bases. Trimming cost V 3 bases and J 4 bases; bases outside gene matches: 6. Germline V gives CDR1 SGHTA, CDR2 FQGNSA. The CDR3 runs 15 residues. The CDR3 spells CASSLGTGRADTQYF. The DNA for the CDR3 is TGTGCCAGCAGCTTGGGGACAGGTCGAGCAGATACGCAGTATTTT. Full variable domain (remainder filled in from reference TRBV7-2 and TRBJ2-3): GAGVSQSPSNKVTEKGKDVELRCDPISGHTALYWYRQSLGQGLEFLIYFQGNSAPDKSGLPSDRFSAERTGGSVSTLTIQRTQQEDSAVYLCASSLGTGRADTQYFGPGTRLTVL.

V and J are TRBV5-1 and TRBJ2-5; the D gene is possibly TRBD1 (5 bases). Trimming pared 0 bases from V and 1 base from J, leaving 7 bases between. The CDR3 contains 14 residues. Germline V CDR1 and CDR2: SGHRS, YFSETQ. The CDR3 bases are TGCGCCAGCAGCTTGGGTGGGGCCCAAGAGACCCAGTACTTC. It yields the protein CASSLGGAQETQYF.

The chain couples TRBV9 to TRBJ2-6; 8 bases are shared with TRBD1. This CDR3 is 15 amino acids long. J was trimmed by 4 bases and V by 3 bases; bases with no gene match: 3. Germline V gene data show CDR1 as SGDLS and CDR2 as YYNGEE. The CDR3: CASSDRGSGANVLTF. DNA of the CDR3: TGTGCCAGCAGCGACAGGGGGTCCGGGGCCAACGTCCTGACTTTC.

The gene calls are TRBV4-1 and TRBJ2-5; D not certain. Germline lookup yields CDR1 MGHRA and CDR2 YSYEKL. V shed 4 bases and J shed 0 bases, with 9 bases lying between them. The CDR3 consists of 14 residues. CDR3 sequence: CASSLGRYQETQYF. As DNA, the CDR3 is TGCGCCAGCAGCCTGGGAAGGTACCAAGAGACCCAGTACTTC.

V usage is TRBV9 and J usage is TRBJ1-3, with no clear D. The ends were cut back, 3 bases at V and 0 bases at J, with 7 bases in the middle. Germline V gives CDR1 SGDLS, CDR2 YYNGEE. The CDR3 sequence is 14 residues long. The CDR3 loop reads CASSARSSGNTIYF. In DNA form, the CDR3 reads TGTGCCAGCAGCGCACGGTCCTCTGGAAACACCATATATTTT.

The J gene is TRBJ1-5, the V gene TRBV28; TRBD1 aligns across 8 bases. CDR3 length: 13 residues. The junction had 0 bases not matched to a gene; V was cut back by 6 bases and J by 2 bases. Germline V lookup: CDR1 MDHEN, CDR2 SYDVKM. CDR3 residues: CASRGQGNQPQHF. The CDR3 DNA reads as TGTGCCAGCAGGGGACAGGGCAATCAGCCCCAGCATTTT.

This clone was seen once. The chain carries TRBV4-1 and TRBJ2-3; the D gene is possibly TRBD1 (5 bases). This CDR3 contains 16 residues. The V gene lost 4 bases and the J gene lost 1 base, with 15 bases spanning the gap. Germline loops: CDR1 MGHRA, CDR2 YSYEKL. Here the CDR3 reads CASSPFGASGTDTQYF. The CDR3 bases are TGCGCCAGCAGCCCCTTTGGGGCTTCGGGCACAGATACGCAGTATTTT.

This chain connects TRBV9 to TRBJ2-3, with D possibly being TRBD2 (7 bases). This CDR3 comprises 16 residues. V shed 4 bases and J shed 2 bases, with 17 bases lying between them. Germline V gene lookup returns CDR1 SGDLS and CDR2 YYNGEE. The chain's CDR3 is CASSPRGAAYTDTQYF. The CDR3 DNA is TGTGCCAGCAGCCCCCGGGGGGCAGCCTACACAGATACGCAGTATTTT.

The CDR3: CASSYLQGLYEQYF. DNA of the CDR3: TGTGCCAGCAGTTACTTACAGGGGCTATACGAGCAGTACTTC. The J gene is TRBJ2-7, the V gene TRBV6-5; 7 nucleotides line up with TRBD1. Germline V gene lookup returns CDR1 MNHEY and CDR2 SVGAGI. This CDR3 has 14 residues. Unmatched junction bases numbered 4, after V lost 1 base and J lost 4 bases.

The chain uses TRBV4-1 and TRBJ2-1; 9 bases line up with TRBD1. The CDR3 length is 15 residues. CDR1 and CDR2 (germline): MGHRA, YSYEKL. V shed 4 bases, J shed 1 base, and the junction held 2 bases outside the gene matches. The CDR3 here is CASSLGQGSYNEQFF. CDR3 bases: TGCGCCAGCAGCCTTGGACAGGGGTCCTACAATGAGCAGTTCTTC.

This sequence joins TRBV5-1 and TRBJ2-1, with a weak D call TRBD2 (6 bases). The V gene lost 0 bases and the J gene lost 5 bases, with 15 bases spanning the gap. Germline CDR1 and CDR2: SGHRS and YFSETQ. The CDR3 length is 16 residues. CDR3 protein: CASSLAPAGAHNEQFF. The CDR3 region has the DNA TGCGCCAGCAGCTTGGCGCCAGCGGGCGCCCACAATGAGCAGTTCTTC.

This clone was seen only a few times. DNA of the CDR3: TGTGCCAGCAGTGAAGTGTCGACAGTACATGGCTACACCTTC. Encoded protein: CASSEVSTVHGYTF. This sequence joins TRBV6-1 and TRBJ1-2, with D maybe TRBD1 (5 bases). In germline, CDR1 is MNHNS, CDR2 SASEGT. The V end was cut by 1 base, the J end by 6 bases, with 12 bases between. The CDR3 has 14 amino acids.

In DNA, the CDR3 is TGTGCCAGCAGCTTAGAAGGGACTAGTGGGGCCGGGGAGCTGTTTTTT. This gives the protein CASSLEGTSGAGELFF. The gene calls are TRBV7-3 and TRBJ2-2, with 8 bases aligning to TRBD2. Looked up from germline, CDR1 is SGHTA and CDR2 is FQGTGA. The V gene end was trimmed by 2 bases and the J gene end by 6 bases; junction bases not matched to a gene: 8. There are 16 residues in the CDR3.

This chain uses TRBV9 with TRBJ2-2; 9 bases agree with TRBD1. The CDR3 covers 17 residues. CDR1 and CDR2 (germline): SGDLS, YYNGEE. The V segment lost 6 bases and the J segment 2 bases; nucleotides outside the gene matches: 11. This CDR3 reads CASNRPGQGPNTGELFF. The CDR3 DNA follows: TGTGCCAGCAACAGACCCGGACAGGGGCCTAACACCGGGGAGCTGTTTTTT.